Below are 9 T cell receptor beta chains sequenced from a single sample in a study of cytomegalovirus exposure and HLA in healthy donors. Both 60 Vbeta primers and 13 Jbeta primers went into the PCR. This table comes from immunoSEQ multiplex PCR, and its TCRdb copy is limited to in-frame clones, with some not included. Of some 140,000 clones in the sample, 79% were seen once. Input material: PBMCs. All receptors come from a man between 18 and 29 years old in good health and CMV-seronegative.

This clone occurred a few times. This rearrangement joins TRBV4-2 to TRBJ1-1; D not certain. The CDR3 spans 15 residues. Germline-derived CDR1 and CDR2 are LGHNA and YNFKEQ. Trimming pared 3 bases from V and 0 bases from J, leaving 11 bases between. The CDR3 sequence is CASSQYGGMNTEAFF. The CDR3 DNA follows: TGTGCCAGCAGCCAGTATGGCGGGATGAACACTGAAGCTTTCTTT.

V gene TRBV4-3 combines with J gene TRBJ2-2, with D possibly matching TRBD2 (6 bases). The germline V and J ends were trimmed by 1 base and 7 bases, with 7 bases remaining between them. Germline loops: CDR1 LGHNA, CDR2 YSLEER. This CDR3 spans 13 amino acids. In DNA, the CDR3 is TGCGCCAGCAGCCAAGTGGGGGGCGGGGAGCTGTTTTTT. Amino acids: CASSQVGGGELFF.

The V call is TRBV5-1, the J call TRBJ1-4; 7 nucleotides align to TRBD1. J was trimmed by 7 bases and V by 4 bases; bases with no gene match: 7. The germline CDR1 and CDR2 sequences are SGHRS and YFSETQ. The CDR3 contains 14 residues. CDR3 DNA sequence: TGCGCCAGCAGCCCACCGGGACAGAGTGAAAAACTGTTTTTT. It codes for CASSPPGQSEKLFF.

This clone was counted only a few times. The chain recombines TRBV29-1 with TRBJ2-7; 10 positions match TRBD1. CDR3 length equals 13 residues. With V trimmed by 6 bases and J by 0 bases, 2 bases remained unmatched. CDR1 is SQVTM, CDR2 ANQGSEA, per germline. The CDR3 spells CSVRTGGSYEQYF. CDR3 in DNA: TGCAGCGTCCGGACAGGGGGCTCCTACGAGCAGTACTTC.

The chain combines TRBV9 with TRBJ2-3; 8 bases fit TRBD2. Germline assignment: CDR1 SGDLS and CDR2 YYNGEE. The CDR3 is 15 amino acids. V lost 4 bases to trimming and J lost 1 base; unmatched junction nucleotides: 5. In DNA form, the CDR3 reads TGTGCCAGCAGCAAAGCGGGGGCCGGCACAGATACGCAGTATTTT. It is translated as CASSKAGAGTDTQYF.

The chain uses TRBV9 and TRBJ2-1; 10 nucleotides line up with TRBD1. Trimming at V came to 2 bases and at J to 16 bases, leaving 6 bases not matched to a gene. This CDR3 region has 12 residues. Germline assignment: CDR1 SGDLS and CDR2 YYNGEE. The CDR3, as DNA: TGTGCCAGCAGCGTCGCCGGGACAGGGGTATTCTTC. This translates into CASSVAGTGVFF.

The chain recombines TRBV7-9 with TRBJ1-1; 7 nucleotides agree with TRBD1. V was pared by 1 base and J by 3 bases, with 5 bases of the junction left unmatched. Germline V gene data show CDR1 as SEHNR and CDR2 as FQNEAQ (reference sequence). The CDR3 runs 15 residues. The CDR3 protein is CASSLEGGGYTEAFF. The CDR3, as DNA: TGTGCCAGCAGCTTAGAAGGGGGCGGGTACACTGAAGCTTTCTTT.

Points on this clone: At one of its ends the junction is not consistent with the germline gene, which may arise from a read error. The chain carries TRBV30 and TRBJ2-3; TRBD1 agrees at 7 bases. Per germline, CDR1 GTSNPN and CDR2 SVGIG (reference sequence). The CDR3 extends over 12 amino acids. The CDR3 region has the DNA TGTGCCTGGAGTGCGGGACAGCGCTATGAGGAATTT. Its translation: CAWSAGQRYEEF. Full variable domain (missing parts from reference TRBV30 and TRBJ2-3): SQTIHQWPATLVQPVGSPLSLECTVEGTSNPNLYWYRQAAGRGLQLLFYSVGIGQISSEVPQNLSASRPQDRQFILSSKKLLLSDSGFYLCAWSAGQRYEEFGPGTRLTVL.

V gene TRBV12-5 combines with J gene TRBJ1-6; maybe TRBD1 (6 bases). Trimming removed 0 bases from V and 4 bases from J, with 13 bases in between. Germline values: CDR1 LGHNT, CDR2 FRNRAP. This CDR3 is built from 17 residues. The CDR3 DNA reads as TGTGCTAGTGGTTTGGTAGGCCGGACAGCTTATAATTCACCCCTCCACTTT. Translating it yields CASGLVGRTAYNSPLHF.